A selection of T cell receptor beta chains follows, all from one sample in a study of CD8 T cells in ankylosing spondylitis. MiXCR, applied by TCRdb to the 5' RACE reads, yields one record per CDR3 protein. This table holds 150,000 to 200,000 distinct CDR3 sequences, approximately 12% found once. Specimen: blood, either unsorted or a sorted T cell fraction (not recorded which). These receptors were obtained from a female donor with ankylosing spondylitis or in good health (not recorded which). Each CDR3 is given with its conserved first and last residue. Each record gives: clone size, D gene, V gene, J gene, CDR3 DNA, CDR3 protein. The D gene is left open where the match is weak. Not all rows give a size; the values are once, few, many and, for expanded clones, a class.

.	.	TRBV12-3/TRBV12-4	TRBJ1-1	TGTGCCAGCAGTTCCCGGGTATCCAGGGTCAACACTGAAGCTTTCTTT	CASSSRVSRVNTEAFF
many	TRBD1	TRBV7-6	TRBJ2-7	TGTGCCAGCAGCTTCCTTTACCCAACAGGGGTGGGTCAGGCCTACGAGCAGTACTTC	CASSFLYPTGVGQAYEQYF
many	.	TRBV28	TRBJ2-5	TGTGCCAGCAGTTCCCCGGACAGAGAAGAGACCCAGTACTTC	CASSSPDREETQYF
.	.	TRBV6-1	TRBJ1-6	TGTGCCAGCAGTGAAGCACCCGGGGGAGCCGCTAATTCACCCCTCCACTTT	CASSEAPGGAANSPLHF
many	.	TRBV19	TRBJ1-5	TGTGCCAGTATTTTGAGGGGGGGCAATCAGCCCCAGCATTTT	CASILRGGNQPQHF
few	.	TRBV19	TRBJ2-7	TGTGCCAGTAGTATCCCCAGATTTCCTTACGAGCAGTACTTC	CASSIPRFPYEQYF
.	.	TRBV19	TRBJ2-7	TGTGCCAGTAGTATAGGGGCTACTCGGAGCGAGCAGTACTTC	CASSIGATRSEQYF
many	.	TRBV12-3/TRBV12-4	TRBJ2-5	TGTGCCAGCAGTAGCTGGAGCGGACAAGAGACCCAGTACTTC	CASSSWSGQETQYF
many	.	TRBV7-9	TRBJ1-3	TGTGCCAGCAGCTCGGACAGCTCTGGAAACACCATATATTTT	CASSSDSSGNTIYF
.	TRBD1	TRBV7-2	TRBJ1-5	TGTGTCAGCAGCTTAGTGGGGACAGGGCGACAGCCCCAGCATTTT	CVSSLVGTGRQPQHF
.	TRBD2	TRBV27	TRBJ2-1	TGTGCCAGCAGTCTAGCGGAAGCCTACAATGAGCAGTTCTTC	CASSLAEAYNEQFF
.	.	TRBV6-1	TRBJ1-2	TGTGCCAGCAGTGAATTGACACGCTATGGCTACACCTTC	CASSELTRYGYTF
many	TRBD2	TRBV12-3/TRBV12-4	TRBJ2-1	TGTGCCAGCAGTCATCTAGCGGATGAGCAGTTCTTC	CASSHLADEQFF
many	TRBD1	TRBV5-1	TRBJ1-4	TGCGCCAGCAGCTGGACAGGGACAACTAATGAAAAACTGTTTTTT	CASSWTGTTNEKLFF
.	.	TRBV7-2	TRBJ2-2	TGTGCCAGCAGCTCCCAGGCCCCGGGTGCCGGGGAGCTGTTTTTT	CASSSQAPGAGELFF
few	.	TRBV11-3	TRBJ2-7	TGTGCCAGCAGCCGGGACCTAGCCTACGAGCAGTACTTC	CASSRDLAYEQYF
many	.	TRBV5-6	TRBJ2-1	TGTGCCAGCAGCTTGGATTCCTACTCCTACAATGAGCAGTTCTTC	CASSLDSYSYNEQFF